This entry lists 9 T cell receptor beta chains sequenced from one sample in a study of blood T cell repertoires in COVID-19 (dated by TCRdb to the early 2020s). The receptor library was made with the immunoSEQ multiplex PCR assay. The clones in this table, taken by TCRdb from immuneACCESS, are in-frame only. Not every clone is retained; where verified, under half of the shortfall comes from an unresolved V gene, and the cause of the rest is unknown. This sample is represented by around 400,000 clones; approximately 87% of them were singletons. The top ten clonotypes cover about 10% of the sample. Sequenced material: peripheral blood. The receptors stem from a woman in her twenties or thirties with COVID-19, enrolled during active disease.

V usage is TRBV5-8 and J usage is TRBJ1-6, with a weak D call TRBD1 (6 bases). Germline CDR1 is SGHTS and CDR2 is YDEGEE. Trimming pared 0 bases from V and 4 bases from J, leaving 17 bases between. The length of the CDR3 is 18 residues. The CDR3: CASSLAVGTTTYNSPLHF. CDR3 nucleotides: TGTGCCAGCAGCTTGGCCGTCGGGACAACTACATATAATTCACCCCTCCACTTT.

In its sample, this clone was seen a few times. The chain is built from TRBV6-2 or TRBV6-3 and TRBJ1-2, with 10 bases aligning to TRBD1. Germline lookup yields CDR1 MNHEY and CDR2 SVGEGT. The length of the CDR3 is 17 residues. V lost 4 bases to trimming and J lost 2 bases; unmatched junction nucleotides: 10. In nucleotides, the CDR3 is TGTGCCAGCAGTTTCGCCGGGACAGGGGTTATGAACTATGGCTACACCTTC. Its translation: CASSFAGTGVMNYGYTF.

The chain links TRBV28 to TRBJ2-3, with D unresolved. Per the germline V gene, CDR1 is MDHEN and CDR2 is SYDVKM. The CDR3 covers 14 residues. The V and J ends lost 6 bases and 2 bases respectively, with 12 bases between them. CDR3 loop: CASRVGGITDTQYF. In nucleotides, the CDR3 is TGTGCCAGCAGGGTTGGCGGTATCACAGATACGCAGTATTTT.

In DNA form, the CDR3 reads TGTGCCACCCGTAGGGACACCCAAGAGACCCAGTACTTC. It codes for CATRRDTQETQYF. V usage is TRBV15 and J usage is TRBJ2-5; a weak D match, TRBD1 (6 bases). Germline V lookup: CDR1 LNHNV, CDR2 YYDKDF (reference sequence). There are 13 residues in the CDR3. V was cut by 8 bases and J by 1 base, with 11 bases left in between.

The chain employs TRBV27 and TRBJ2-3; TRBD2 might be the D (5 bases). The CDR3 covers 17 residues. Per the germline V gene, CDR1 is MNHEY and CDR2 is SMNVEV (reference sequence). V was trimmed by 2 bases and J by 4 bases, leaving 19 bases between them. This CDR3 reads CASSLGLPAPRADTQYF. CDR3 coding DNA: TGTGCCAGCAGTTTAGGACTGCCGGCACCCCGGGCAGATACGCAGTATTTT.

As for this clone: Additional DNA sequences in this sample encode the identical CDR3. This chain uses TRBV18 with TRBJ2-7, with 11 bases aligning to TRBD2. The CDR3 runs 15 residues. Trimming at V came to 3 bases and at J to 2 bases, leaving 3 bases not matched to a gene. Germline values: CDR1 KGHSH, CDR2 LQKENI. CDR3 DNA: TGTGCCAGCTCACCTACTAGCGGGAGCCCCTACGAGCAGTACTTC. Amino acids: CASSPTSGSPYEQYF.

This clone was found once. This chain links TRBV4-3 with TRBJ1-4; TRBD1 matches 8 bases. The germline CDR1 and CDR2 sequences are LGHNA and YSLEER. CDR3 length: 14 residues. The V segment lost 4 bases and the J segment 7 bases; nucleotides outside the gene matches: 5. The CDR3 here is CASSPRTGIEKLFF. CDR3 nucleotides: TGCGCCAGCAGCCCCCGGACAGGGATTGAAAAACTGTTTTTT.

The chain uses TRBV3-1 (or the pseudogene TRBV3-2) and TRBJ2-5, with a tentative D call TRBD1 (6 bases). CDR3 length: 16 amino acids. The germline CDR1 and CDR2 sequences are LGHDT and YNNKEL (reference sequence). Trimming took 4 bases from V and 0 from J, leaving 15 bases between them. CDR3 bases: TGTGCCAGCAGCCCCTTAGGACAGACCAACCAAGAGACCCAGTACTTC. This sequence encodes CASSPLGQTNQETQYF.

The V call is TRBV2, the J call TRBJ2-2; possible D gene TRBD1, 6 bases. CDR3 length equals 13 residues. V was cut by 1 base and J by 9 bases, with 9 bases left in between. CDR1 and CDR2 from the germline V gene are SNHLY and FYNNEI. The CDR3 loop is CASSEEQGRELFF. DNA for the CDR3: TGTGCCAGCAGTGAAGAACAGGGCCGGGAGCTGTTTTTT.